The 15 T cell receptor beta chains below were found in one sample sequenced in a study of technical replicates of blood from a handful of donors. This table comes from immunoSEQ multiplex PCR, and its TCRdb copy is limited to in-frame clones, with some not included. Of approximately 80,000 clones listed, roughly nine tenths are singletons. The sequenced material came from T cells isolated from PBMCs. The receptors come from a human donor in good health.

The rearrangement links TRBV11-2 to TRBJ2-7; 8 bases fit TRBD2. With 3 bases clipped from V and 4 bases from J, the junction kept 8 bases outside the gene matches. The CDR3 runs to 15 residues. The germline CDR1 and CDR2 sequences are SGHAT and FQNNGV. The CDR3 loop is CASSFPVAGNYEQYF. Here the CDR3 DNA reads TGTGCCAGCAGCTTTCCTGTAGCGGGAAATTACGAGCAGTACTTC.

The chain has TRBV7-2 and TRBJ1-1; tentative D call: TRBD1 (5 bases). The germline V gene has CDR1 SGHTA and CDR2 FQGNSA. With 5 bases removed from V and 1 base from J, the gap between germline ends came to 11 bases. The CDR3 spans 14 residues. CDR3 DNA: TGTGCCAGCAGCCCGCAGGGTGGGAACACTGAAGCTTTCTTT. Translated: CASSPQGGNTEAFF.

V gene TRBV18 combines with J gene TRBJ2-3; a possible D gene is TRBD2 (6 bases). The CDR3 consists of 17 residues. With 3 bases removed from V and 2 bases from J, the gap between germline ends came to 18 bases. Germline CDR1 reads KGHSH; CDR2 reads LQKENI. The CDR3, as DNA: TGTGCCAGCTCACCTCCAGGGTTCGGGAGCTACACAGATACGCAGTATTTT. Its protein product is CASSPPGFGSYTDTQYF.

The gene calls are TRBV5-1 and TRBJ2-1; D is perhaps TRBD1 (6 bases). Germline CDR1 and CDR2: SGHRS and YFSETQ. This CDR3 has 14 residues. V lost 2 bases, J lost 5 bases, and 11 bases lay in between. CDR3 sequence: CASSLMGADNEQFF. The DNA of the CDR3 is TGCGCCAGCAGCTTAATGGGGGCGGACAATGAGCAGTTCTTC.

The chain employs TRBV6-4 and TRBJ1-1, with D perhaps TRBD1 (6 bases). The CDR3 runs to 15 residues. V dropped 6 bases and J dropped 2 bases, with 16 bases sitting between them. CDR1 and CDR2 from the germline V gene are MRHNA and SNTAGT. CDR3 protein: CASRAVGGANTEAFF. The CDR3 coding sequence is TGTGCCAGCAGGGCTGTCGGGGGGGCCAACACTGAAGCTTTCTTT.

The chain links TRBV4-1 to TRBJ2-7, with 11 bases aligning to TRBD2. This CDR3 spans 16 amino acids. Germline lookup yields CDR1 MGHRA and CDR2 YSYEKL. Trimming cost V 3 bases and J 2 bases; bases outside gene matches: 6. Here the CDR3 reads CASSHSPSGRTYEQYF. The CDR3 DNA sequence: TGCGCCAGCAGCCACTCGCCTAGCGGGAGGACCTACGAGCAGTACTTC.

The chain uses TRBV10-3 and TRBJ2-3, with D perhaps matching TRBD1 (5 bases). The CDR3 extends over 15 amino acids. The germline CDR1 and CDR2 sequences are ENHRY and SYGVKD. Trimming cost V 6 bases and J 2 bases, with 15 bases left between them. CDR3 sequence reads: CAISQGVLDTDTQYF. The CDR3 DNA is TGTGCCATCAGCCAAGGGGTTTTGGACACAGATACGCAGTATTTT.

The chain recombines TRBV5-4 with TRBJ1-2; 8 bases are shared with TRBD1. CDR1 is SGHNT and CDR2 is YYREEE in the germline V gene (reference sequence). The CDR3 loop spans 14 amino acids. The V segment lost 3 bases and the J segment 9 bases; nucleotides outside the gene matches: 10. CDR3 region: CASSSKDRELSYTF. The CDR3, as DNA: TGTGCCAGCAGCTCCAAGGACAGGGAGTTGAGCTACACCTTC.

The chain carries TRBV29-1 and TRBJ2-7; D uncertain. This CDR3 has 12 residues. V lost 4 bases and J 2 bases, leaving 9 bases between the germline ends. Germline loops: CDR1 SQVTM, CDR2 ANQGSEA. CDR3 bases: TGCAGCGTTGGTCCAGGTCCCTACGAGCAGTACTTC. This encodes CSVGPGPYEQYF.

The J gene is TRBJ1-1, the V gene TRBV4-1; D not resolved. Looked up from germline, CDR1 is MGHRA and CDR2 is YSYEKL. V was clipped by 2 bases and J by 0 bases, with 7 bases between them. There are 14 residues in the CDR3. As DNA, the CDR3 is TGCGCCAGCAGCCAATCAGGTGTGAACACTGAAGCTTTCTTT. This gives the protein CASSQSGVNTEAFF.

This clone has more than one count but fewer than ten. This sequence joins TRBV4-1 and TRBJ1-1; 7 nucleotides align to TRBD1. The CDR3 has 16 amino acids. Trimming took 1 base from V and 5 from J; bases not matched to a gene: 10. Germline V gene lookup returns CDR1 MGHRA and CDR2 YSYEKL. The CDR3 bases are TGCGCCAGCAGCCAAGGGAGGACAGGCGGAGAAACTGAAGCTTTCTTT. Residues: CASSQGRTGGETEAFF.

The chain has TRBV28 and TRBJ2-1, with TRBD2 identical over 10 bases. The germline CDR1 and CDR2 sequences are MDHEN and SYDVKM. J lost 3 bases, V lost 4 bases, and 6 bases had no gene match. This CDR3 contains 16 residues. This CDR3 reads CASSSPGTSDYNEQFF. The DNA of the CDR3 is TGTGCCAGCAGTTCCCCCGGGACTAGCGACTACAATGAGCAGTTCTTC. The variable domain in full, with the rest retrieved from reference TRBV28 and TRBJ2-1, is DVKVTQSSRYLVKRTGEKVFLECVQDMDHENMFWYRQDPGLGLRLIYFSYDVKMKEKGDIPEGYSVSREKKERFSLILESASTNQTSMYLCASSSPGTSDYNEQFFGPGTRLTVL.

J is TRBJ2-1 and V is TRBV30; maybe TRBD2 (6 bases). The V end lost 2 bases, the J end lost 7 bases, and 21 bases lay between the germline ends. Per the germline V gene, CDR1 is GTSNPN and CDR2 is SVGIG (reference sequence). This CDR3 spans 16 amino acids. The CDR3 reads CAWSRSGVSGPNEQFF. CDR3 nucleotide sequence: TGTGCCTGGAGTCGGTCTGGGGTTAGCGGCCCAAATGAGCAGTTCTTC.

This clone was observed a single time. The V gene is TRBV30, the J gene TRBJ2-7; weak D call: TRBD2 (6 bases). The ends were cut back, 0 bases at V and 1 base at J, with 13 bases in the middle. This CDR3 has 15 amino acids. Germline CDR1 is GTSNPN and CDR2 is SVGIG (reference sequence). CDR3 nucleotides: TGTGCCTGGAGTGTACACGGGGGTTTTTCCTACGAGCAGTACTTC. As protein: CAWSVHGGFSYEQYF.

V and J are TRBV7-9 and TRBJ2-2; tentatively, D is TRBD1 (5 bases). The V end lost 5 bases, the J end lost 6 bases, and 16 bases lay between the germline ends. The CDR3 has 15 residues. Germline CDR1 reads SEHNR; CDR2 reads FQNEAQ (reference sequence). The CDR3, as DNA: TGTGCCAGCAGCCCCGACAGTTTCTCCCCCGGGGAGCTGTTTTTT. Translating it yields CASSPDSFSPGELFF.